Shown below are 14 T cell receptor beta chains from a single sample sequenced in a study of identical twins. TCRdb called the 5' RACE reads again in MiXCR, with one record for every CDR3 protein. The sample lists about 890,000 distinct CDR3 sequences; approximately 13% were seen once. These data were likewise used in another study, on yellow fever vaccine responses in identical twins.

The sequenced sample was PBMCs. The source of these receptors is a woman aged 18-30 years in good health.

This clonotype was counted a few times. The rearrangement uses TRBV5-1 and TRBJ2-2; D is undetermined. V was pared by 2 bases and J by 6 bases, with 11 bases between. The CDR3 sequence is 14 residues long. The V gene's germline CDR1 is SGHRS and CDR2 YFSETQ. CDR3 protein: CASSLPLVSGELFF. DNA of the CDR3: TGCGCCAGCAGCTTACCTCTAGTGTCCGGGGAGCTGTTTTTT. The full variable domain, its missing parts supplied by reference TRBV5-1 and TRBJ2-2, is KAGVTQTPRYLIKTRGQQVTLSCSPISGHRSVSWYQQTPGQGLQFLFEYFSETQRNKGNFPGRFSGRQFSNSRSEMNVSTLELGDSALYLCASSLPLVSGELFFGEGSRLTVL.

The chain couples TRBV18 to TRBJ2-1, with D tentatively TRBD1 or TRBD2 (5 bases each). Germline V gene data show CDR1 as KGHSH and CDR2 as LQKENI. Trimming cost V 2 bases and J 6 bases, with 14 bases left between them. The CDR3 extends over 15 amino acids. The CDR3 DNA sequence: TGTGCCAGCTCACCAAGGGAGACAGTGTCCAATGAGCAGTTCTTC. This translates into CASSPRETVSNEQFF.

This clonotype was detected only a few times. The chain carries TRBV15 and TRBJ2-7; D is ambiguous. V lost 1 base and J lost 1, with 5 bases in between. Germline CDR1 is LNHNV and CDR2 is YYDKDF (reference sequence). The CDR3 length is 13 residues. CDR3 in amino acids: CATSRVLSYEQYF. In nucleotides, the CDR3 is TGTGCCACCAGCAGAGTATTATCCTACGAGCAGTACTTC.

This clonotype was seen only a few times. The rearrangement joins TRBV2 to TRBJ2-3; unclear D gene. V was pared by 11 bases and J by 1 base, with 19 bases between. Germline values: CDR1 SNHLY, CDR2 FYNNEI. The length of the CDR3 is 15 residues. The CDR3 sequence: CASSVARAGTDTQYF. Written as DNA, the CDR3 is TGTGCCTCCAGTGTGGCTAGAGCAGGCACAGATACGCAGTATTTT.

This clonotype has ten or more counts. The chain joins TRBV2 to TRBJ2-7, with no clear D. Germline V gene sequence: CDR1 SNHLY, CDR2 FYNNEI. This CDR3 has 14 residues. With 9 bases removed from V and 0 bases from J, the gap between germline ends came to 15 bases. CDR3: CASRPTRSSYEQYF. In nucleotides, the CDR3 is TGTGCCAGTAGACCGACTCGTTCCTCCTACGAGCAGTACTTC.

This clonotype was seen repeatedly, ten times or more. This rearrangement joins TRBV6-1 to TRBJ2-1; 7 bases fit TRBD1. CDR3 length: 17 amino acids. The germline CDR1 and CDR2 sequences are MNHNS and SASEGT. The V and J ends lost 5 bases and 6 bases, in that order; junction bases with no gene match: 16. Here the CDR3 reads CASSPHITGVVGNEQFF. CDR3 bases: TGTGCCAGCAGTCCCCACATTACAGGGGTTGTTGGCAATGAGCAGTTCTTC.

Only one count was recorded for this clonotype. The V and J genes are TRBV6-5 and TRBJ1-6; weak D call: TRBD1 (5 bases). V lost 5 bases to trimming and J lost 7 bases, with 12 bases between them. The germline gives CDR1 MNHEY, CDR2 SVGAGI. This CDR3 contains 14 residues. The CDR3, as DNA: TGTGCCAGCAGTCACCCCGGGGGGAATTCACCCCTCCACTTT. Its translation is CASSHPGGNSPLHF.

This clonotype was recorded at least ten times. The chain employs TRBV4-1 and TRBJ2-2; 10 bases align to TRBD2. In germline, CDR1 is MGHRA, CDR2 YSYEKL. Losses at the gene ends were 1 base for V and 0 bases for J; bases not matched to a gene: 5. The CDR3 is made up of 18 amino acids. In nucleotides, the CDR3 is TGCGCCAGCAGCCAAGGAACTAGCGGGGACGCGAACACCGGGGAGCTGTTTTTT. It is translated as CASSQGTSGDANTGELFF.

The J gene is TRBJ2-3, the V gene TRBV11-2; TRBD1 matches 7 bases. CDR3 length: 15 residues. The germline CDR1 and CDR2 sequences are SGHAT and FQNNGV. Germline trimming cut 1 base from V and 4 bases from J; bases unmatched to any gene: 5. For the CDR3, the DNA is TGTGCCAGCAGCTTAGTCACCACAGGGGCAGATACGCAGTATTTT. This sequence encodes CASSLVTTGADTQYF.

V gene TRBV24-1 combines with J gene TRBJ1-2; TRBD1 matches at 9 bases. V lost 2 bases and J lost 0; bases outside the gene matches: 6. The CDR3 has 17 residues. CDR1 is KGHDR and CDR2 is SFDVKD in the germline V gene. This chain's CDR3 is CATSDSGTGPTNYGYTF. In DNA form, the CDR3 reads TGTGCCACCAGTGATTCCGGGACAGGGCCTACTAACTATGGCTACACCTTC.

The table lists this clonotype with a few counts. The CDR3 sequence: CASSRLVAKGKNIQYF. DNA of the CDR3: TGTGCCAGCAGTCGACTAGTCGCAAAAGGCAAAAACATTCAGTACTTC. The chain is built from TRBV12-3 or TRBV12-4 and TRBJ2-4; D possibly corresponds to TRBD2 (6 bases). Trimming cost V 5 bases and J 3 bases, with 17 bases left between them. The length of the CDR3 is 16 residues.

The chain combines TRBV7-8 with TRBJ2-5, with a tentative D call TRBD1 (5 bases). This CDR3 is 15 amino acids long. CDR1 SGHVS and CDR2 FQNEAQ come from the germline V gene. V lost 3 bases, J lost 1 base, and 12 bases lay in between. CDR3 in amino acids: CASSLGLQRQETQYF. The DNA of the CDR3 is TGTGCCAGCAGCTTGGGGCTCCAGCGCCAAGAGACCCAGTACTTC.

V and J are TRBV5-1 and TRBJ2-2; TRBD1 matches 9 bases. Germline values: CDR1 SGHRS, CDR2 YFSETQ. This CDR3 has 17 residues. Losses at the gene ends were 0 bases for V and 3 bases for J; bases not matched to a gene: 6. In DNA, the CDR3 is TGCGCCAGCAGCTTGGAGTGGACAGGGGCCCACACCGGGGAGCTGTTTTTT. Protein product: CASSLEWTGAHTGELFF.

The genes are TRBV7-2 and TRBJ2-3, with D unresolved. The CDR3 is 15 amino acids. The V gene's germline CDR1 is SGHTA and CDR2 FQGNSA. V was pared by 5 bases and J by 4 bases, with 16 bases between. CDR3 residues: CASSKNKGLADTQYF. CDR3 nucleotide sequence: TGTGCCAGCAGCAAGAATAAGGGTCTCGCAGATACGCAGTATTTT.